This T cell receptor (beta chain) came from a study of shared clonotypes between healthy human individuals. Looking at the study overall: Each donor contributed plates that comprised three CD4 naive, three CD4 memory, two CD8 naive and one CD8 memory.

Authors' methods: Junction-only immunoSEQ sequences carried no quality scores, so filtering differed. Clones were sequenced by immunoSEQ multiplex PCR, and TCRdb holds only the in-frame ones, with some missing. The V and J calls and the clone size are those of that table, but D and trimming were determined from the DNA. The sample holds roughly 1.4 million clones; just under 99% are singletons and the top ten take 0.36%. CDR3 length: 15 residues. Germline values: CDR1 SNHLY, CDR2 FYNNEI. With 3 bases clipped from V and 6 bases from J, the junction kept 7 bases outside the gene matches. Study findings and constraints: Unshared clonotypes carried lower generation probabilities than those common to all four donors.

For this clone: Its antigen is not known.

This sequence joins TRBV2 and TRBJ2-1; 8 bases agree with TRBD2. This TCR derives from a man aged 25 to 40 in good health. Material: naive CD4+ T cells sorted from blood. Sample subset: CD45RA+ positively selected. CDR3 sequence (DNA): TGTGCCAGCAGTGAGGCCGGGACTAGGGGCAATGAGCAGTTCTTC. Amino acid sequence: CASSEAGTRGNEQFF. Variable domain in full (rest from reference TRBV2 and TRBJ2-1): EPEVTQTPSHQVTQMGQEVILRCVPISNHLYFYWYRQILGQKVEFLVSFYNNEISEKSEIFDDQFSVERPDGSNFTLKIRSTKLEDSAMYFCASSEAGTRGNEQFFGPGTRLTVL.